This T cell receptor beta chain derives from a study of blood T cell repertoires in COVID-19. Study as a whole: Sites in the United States, Italy and Spain provided acute and convalescent COVID-19 samples. PBMCs, B-cell-depleted T cells, or T cells provided the cDNA or gDNA that made up the material.

As originally analysed: Estimation of nucleated cell counts relied on the amplification of reference gene primers. Profiling relied on immunoSEQ multiplex PCR, and the TCRdb table lists in-frame clones only, not all of them. The DNA was the basis for D and trimming; V, J and clone size are from that table. Of some 210,000 clones listed, 80% to 90% are singletons. The CDR3 is made up of 15 amino acids. Trimming removed 4 bases from V and 3 bases from J; junction bases left unmatched: 8. CDR1 and CDR2 from the germline V gene are SGHRS and YFSETQ. Sequencing was carried out using peripheral blood. This chain connects TRBV5-1 to TRBJ2-5, with TRBD2 matching 8 bases. This receptor was obtained from a woman between 65 and 79 years old with active or convalescent COVID-19. CDR3 protein: CASSPYSGTKETQYF. CDR3 coding DNA: TGCGCCAGCAGCCCGTATAGCGGGACAAAAGAGACCCAGTACTTC.